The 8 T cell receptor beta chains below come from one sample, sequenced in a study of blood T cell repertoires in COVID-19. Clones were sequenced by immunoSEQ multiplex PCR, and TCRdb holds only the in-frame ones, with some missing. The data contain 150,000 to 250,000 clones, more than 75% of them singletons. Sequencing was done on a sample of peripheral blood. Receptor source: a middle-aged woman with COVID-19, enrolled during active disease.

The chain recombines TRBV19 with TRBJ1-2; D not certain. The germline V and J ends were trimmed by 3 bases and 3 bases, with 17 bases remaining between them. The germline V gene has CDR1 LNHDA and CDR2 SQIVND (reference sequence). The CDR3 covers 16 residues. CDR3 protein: CASSIGRLRRYYGYTF. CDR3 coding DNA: TGTGCCAGTAGTATCGGGAGACTTCGCCGGTACTATGGCTACACCTTC. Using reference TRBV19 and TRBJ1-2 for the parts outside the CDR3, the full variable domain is DGGITQSPKYLFRKEGQNVTLSCEQNLNHDAMYWYRQDPGQGLRLIYYSQIVNDFQKGDIAEGYSVSREKKESFPLTVTSAQKNPTAFYLCASSIGRLRRYYGYTFGSGTRLTVV.

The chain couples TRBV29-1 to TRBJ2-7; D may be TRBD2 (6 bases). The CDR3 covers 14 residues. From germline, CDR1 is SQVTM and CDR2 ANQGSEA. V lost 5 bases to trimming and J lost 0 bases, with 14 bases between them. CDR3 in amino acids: CSVPSGGSSYEQYF. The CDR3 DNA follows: TGCAGCGTTCCTTCCGGGGGTAGCTCCTACGAGCAGTACTTC.

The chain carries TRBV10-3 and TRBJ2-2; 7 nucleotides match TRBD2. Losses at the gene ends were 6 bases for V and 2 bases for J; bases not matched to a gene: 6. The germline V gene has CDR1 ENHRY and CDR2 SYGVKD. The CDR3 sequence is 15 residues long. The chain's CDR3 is CAIREGGRNTGELFF. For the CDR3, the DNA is TGTGCCATCAGGGAGGGCGGGAGAAACACCGGGGAGCTGTTTTTT.

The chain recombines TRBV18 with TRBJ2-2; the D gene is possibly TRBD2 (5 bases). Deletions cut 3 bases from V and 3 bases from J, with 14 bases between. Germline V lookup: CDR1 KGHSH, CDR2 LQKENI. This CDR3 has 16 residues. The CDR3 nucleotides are TGTGCCAGCTCACCTCGAGGAGGTCAGGACACCGGGGAGCTGTTTTTT. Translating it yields CASSPRGGQDTGELFF.

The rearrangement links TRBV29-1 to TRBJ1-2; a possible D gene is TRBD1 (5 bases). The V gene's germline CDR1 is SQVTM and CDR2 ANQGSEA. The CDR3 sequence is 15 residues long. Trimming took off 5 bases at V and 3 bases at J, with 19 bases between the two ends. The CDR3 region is CSVLSQGIDDYGYTF. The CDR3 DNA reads TGCAGCGTTCTGTCGCAGGGAATCGATGACTATGGCTACACCTTC.

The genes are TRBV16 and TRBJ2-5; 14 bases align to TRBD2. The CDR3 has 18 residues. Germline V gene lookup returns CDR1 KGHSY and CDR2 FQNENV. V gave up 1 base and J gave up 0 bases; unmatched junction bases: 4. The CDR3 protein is CASSQWTSGGTYQETQYF. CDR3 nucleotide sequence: TGTGCCAGCAGCCAATGGACTAGCGGGGGGACGTACCAAGAGACCCAGTACTTC.

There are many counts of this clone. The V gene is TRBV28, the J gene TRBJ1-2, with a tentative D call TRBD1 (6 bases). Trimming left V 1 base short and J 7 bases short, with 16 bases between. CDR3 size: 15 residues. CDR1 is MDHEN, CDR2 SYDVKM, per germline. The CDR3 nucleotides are TGTGCCAGCAGTTTATATACAGGGACTATGGGTGGCTACACCTTC. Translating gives CASSLYTGTMGGYTF.

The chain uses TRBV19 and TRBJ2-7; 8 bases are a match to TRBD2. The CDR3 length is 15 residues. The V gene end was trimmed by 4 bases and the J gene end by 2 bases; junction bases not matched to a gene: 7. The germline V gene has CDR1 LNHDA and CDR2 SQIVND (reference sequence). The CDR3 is CASSNPGLVAYEQYF. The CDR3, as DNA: TGTGCCAGTAGTAATCCGGGACTAGTCGCCTACGAGCAGTACTTC.